The 15 T cell receptor beta chains presented below share a single source sample, sequenced in a study of beta chain features in type 1 diabetes. Of the isolated RNA, all was reverse transcribed, and so the sequenced material was expressed TCRB transcripts. TCRdb keeps only in-frame clones here, not all; method: immunoSEQ multiplex PCR. This repertoire shows some 900,000 clones, 17% found once; its top ten account for around 0.02%. Source material: naive CD4+ T cells from blood. The receptors derive from a woman aged 18-30 years in good health.

This clone has only a few counts. The rearrangement uses TRBV14 and TRBJ2-7, with a possible D match to TRBD1 (6 bases). CDR1 is SGHDN, CDR2 FVKESK, per germline. The CDR3 length is 14 residues. V dropped 3 bases and J dropped 4 bases, with 13 bases sitting between them. CDR3 sequence: CASSHGTSRYEQYF. Here the CDR3 DNA reads TGTGCCAGCAGCCATGGGACATCCCGGTACGAGCAGTACTTC.

This clone was counted only a few times. The J gene is TRBJ1-3, the V gene TRBV28; 8 positions match TRBD1. Germline CDR1 MDHEN, CDR2 SYDVKM. Germline trimming cut 7 bases from V and 0 bases from J; bases unmatched to any gene: 5. The CDR3 totals 15 residues. For the CDR3, the DNA is TGTGCCAGCACCCCAGGACAGGGCTCTGGAAACACCATATATTTT. It specifies CASTPGQGSGNTIYF.

This clone turned up a few times. V and J are TRBV27 and TRBJ2-3; 8 bases line up with TRBD1. Germline trimming cut 5 bases from V and 10 bases from J; bases unmatched to any gene: 17. Germline V gene data show CDR1 as MNHEY and CDR2 as SMNVEV (reference sequence). The CDR3 sequence is 16 residues long. The DNA of the CDR3 is TGTGCCAGCAGTCCAGGGGCAGGGGGCCGGGGAGTATCGCAGTATTTT. It encodes CASSPGAGGRGVSQYF.

This clone was observed a few times. The same CDR3 can be traced to other DNA sequences in this sample. The rearrangement links TRBV29-1 to TRBJ1-2, with D unresolved. The CDR3 loop spans 11 amino acids. Trimming shortened V by 4 bases and J by 0 bases, and 3 bases separated the two germline ends. Germline loops: CDR1 SQVTM, CDR2 ANQGSEA. The CDR3 DNA is TGCAGCGTTGGAACTAACTATGGCTACACCTTC. Its protein is CSVGTNYGYTF.

This chain connects TRBV10-2 to TRBJ2-1; 12 bases fit TRBD2. The ends lost 6 bases at V and 6 bases at J; junction bases unmatched: 3. The CDR3 extends over 14 amino acids. Germline values: CDR1 WSHSY, CDR2 SAAADI. Written as DNA, the CDR3 is TGCGCCAGCAGCAGACTAGCGGGAGTCAATGAGCAGTTCTTC. Its translation: CASSRLAGVNEQFF.

This clone was picked up a small number of times. The V and J genes are TRBV10-3 and TRBJ1-5; TRBD1 matches 9 bases. This CDR3 has 19 amino acids. J gave up 0 bases and V 4 bases, and 13 bases lay outside the gene matches. Germline V gene sequence: CDR1 ENHRY, CDR2 SYGVKD. CDR3 DNA sequence: TGTGCCATCAGTGCCTCCGGGACAGGGACTTCTAATAGCAATCAGCCCCAGCATTTT. The encoded protein is CAISASGTGTSNSNQPQHF.

Only a few counts were recorded for this clone. The rearrangement links TRBV5-1 to TRBJ2-1; D ambiguous. Looked up from germline, CDR1 is SGHRS and CDR2 is YFSETQ. The V end lost 0 bases, the J end lost 4 bases, and 8 bases lay between the germline ends. The length of the CDR3 is 14 residues. The CDR3 reads CASSLAELYNEQFF. The CDR3 DNA reads TGCGCCAGCAGCTTGGCAGAGCTATACAATGAGCAGTTCTTC.

This clone has a handful of counts. This sequence joins TRBV28 and TRBJ2-1, with D perhaps being TRBD1 or TRBD2 (5 bases each). V lost 7 bases and J lost 0, with 10 bases in between. Germline values: CDR1 MDHEN, CDR2 SYDVKM. This CDR3 is 14 amino acids long. CDR3 in DNA: TGTGCCAGCATCACGGGACCCTCCTACAATGAGCAGTTCTTC. This translates into CASITGPSYNEQFF.

This rearrangement joins TRBV5-1 to TRBJ2-7; D possibly corresponds to TRBD1 (6 bases). Trimming took 4 bases from V and 4 from J, leaving 12 bases between them. The CDR3 covers 13 residues. Germline-derived CDR1 and CDR2 are SGHRS and YFSETQ. CDR3 amino acids: CASSPGTTYEQYF. The CDR3 bases are TGCGCCAGCAGCCCCGGGACAACTTACGAGCAGTACTTC.

V gene TRBV14 combines with J gene TRBJ1-2, with D perhaps matching TRBD1 (6 bases). Trimming took 3 bases from V and 5 from J, leaving 25 bases between them. CDR3 size: 18 residues. Germline CDR1 SGHDN, CDR2 FVKESK. CDR3: CASSQNYGTRSLGYGYTF. For the CDR3, the DNA is TGTGCCAGCAGCCAGAACTACGGGACAAGAAGCTTGGGGTATGGCTACACCTTC.

The chain uses TRBV28 and TRBJ1-2, with unresolved D. The V end was cut by 4 bases, the J end by 7 bases, with 13 bases between. The CDR3 has 13 residues. Germline CDR1 MDHEN, CDR2 SYDVKM. The DNA for the CDR3 is TGTGCCAGCAGTTCGGGATCGACGGGTGGCTACACCTTC. Translating it yields CASSSGSTGGYTF.

The chain is built from TRBV7-9 and TRBJ2-7, with D perhaps being TRBD1 or TRBD2 (5 bases each). Germline assignment: CDR1 SEHNR and CDR2 FQNEAQ (reference sequence). This CDR3 has 15 amino acids. Deletions cut 1 base from V and 2 bases from J, with 12 bases between. CDR3 in DNA: TGTGCCAGCAGCTTAGGAGGGGTATTTACCTACGAGCAGTACTTC. It yields the protein CASSLGGVFTYEQYF.

The chain recombines TRBV5-1 with TRBJ2-5; weak D call: TRBD1 (6 bases). Germline-derived CDR1 and CDR2 are SGHRS and YFSETQ. V lost 0 bases to trimming and J lost 3 bases, with 15 bases between them. The length of the CDR3 is 16 residues. The CDR3, as DNA: TGCGCCAGCAGCTTGGCCAAACAGGGCCAGGAAGAGACCCAGTACTTC. It is translated as CASSLAKQGQEETQYF.

This clone turned up a few times. The chain recombines TRBV18 with TRBJ2-7; D uncertain. Looked up from germline, CDR1 is KGHSH and CDR2 is LQKENI. CDR3 length: 11 residues. V gave up 2 bases and J gave up 7 bases, with 6 bases separating them. The CDR3 DNA reads TGTGCCAGCTCACCAAGTCGGGAGCAGTACTTC. Amino acids: CASSPSREQYF.

This rearrangement joins TRBV10-3 to TRBJ1-1; D may be TRBD1 (6 bases). Between the trimmed V and J ends, which lost 2 bases and 4 bases, there was a span of 11 bases. Germline V lookup: CDR1 ENHRY, CDR2 SYGVKD. The CDR3 sequence is 14 residues long. Here the CDR3 reads CAISEVLGATEAFF. DNA of the CDR3: TGTGCCATCAGTGAGGTTTTGGGGGCCACTGAAGCTTTCTTT.